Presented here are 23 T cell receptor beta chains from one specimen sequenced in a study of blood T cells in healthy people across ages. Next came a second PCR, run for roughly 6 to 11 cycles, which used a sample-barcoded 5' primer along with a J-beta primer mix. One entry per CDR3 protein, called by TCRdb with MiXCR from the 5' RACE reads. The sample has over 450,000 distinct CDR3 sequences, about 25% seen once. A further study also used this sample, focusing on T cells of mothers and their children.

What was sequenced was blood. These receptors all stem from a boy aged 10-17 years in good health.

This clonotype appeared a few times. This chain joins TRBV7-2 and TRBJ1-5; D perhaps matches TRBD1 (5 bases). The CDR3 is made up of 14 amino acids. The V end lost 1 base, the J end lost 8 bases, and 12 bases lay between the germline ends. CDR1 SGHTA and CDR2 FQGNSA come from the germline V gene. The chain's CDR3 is CASSLDGASKPQHF. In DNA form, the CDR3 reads TGTGCCAGCAGCTTAGACGGGGCTAGCAAGCCCCAGCATTTT.

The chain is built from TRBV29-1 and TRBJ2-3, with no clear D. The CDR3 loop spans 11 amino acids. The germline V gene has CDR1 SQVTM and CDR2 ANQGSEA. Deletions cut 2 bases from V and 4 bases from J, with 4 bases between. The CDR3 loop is CSVEISDTQYF. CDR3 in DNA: TGCAGCGTTGAAATTTCAGATACGCAGTATTTT.

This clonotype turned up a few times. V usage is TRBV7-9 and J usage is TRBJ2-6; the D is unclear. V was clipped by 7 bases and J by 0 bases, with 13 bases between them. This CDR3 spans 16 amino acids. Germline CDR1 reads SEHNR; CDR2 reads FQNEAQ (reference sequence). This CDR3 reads CASTPGDHSGANVLTF. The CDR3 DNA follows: TGTGCCAGCACACCTGGCGACCACTCTGGGGCCAACGTCCTGACTTTC.

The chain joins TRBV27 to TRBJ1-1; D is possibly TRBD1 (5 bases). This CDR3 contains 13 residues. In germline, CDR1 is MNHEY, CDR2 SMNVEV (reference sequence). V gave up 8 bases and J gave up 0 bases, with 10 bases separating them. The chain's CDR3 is CASVDNMNTEAFF. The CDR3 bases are TGTGCCAGCGTGGACAATATGAACACTGAAGCTTTCTTT.

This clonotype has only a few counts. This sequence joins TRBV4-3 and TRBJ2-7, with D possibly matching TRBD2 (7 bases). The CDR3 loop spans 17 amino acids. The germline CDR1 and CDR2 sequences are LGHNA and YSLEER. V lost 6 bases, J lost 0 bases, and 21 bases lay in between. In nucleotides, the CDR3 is TGCGCCAGCAGTCCAACCGGCGGGGGCCCTCTCTCCTACGAGCAGTACTTC. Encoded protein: CASSPTGGGPLSYEQYF.

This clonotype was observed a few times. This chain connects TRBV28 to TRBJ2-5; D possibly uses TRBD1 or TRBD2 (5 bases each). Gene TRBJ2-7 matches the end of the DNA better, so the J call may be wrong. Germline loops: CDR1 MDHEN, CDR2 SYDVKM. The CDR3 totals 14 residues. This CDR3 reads CASSNRDGEYEQYF. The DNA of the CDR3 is TGTGCCAGCAGTAACCGGGACGGAGAGTACGAGCAGTACTTC.

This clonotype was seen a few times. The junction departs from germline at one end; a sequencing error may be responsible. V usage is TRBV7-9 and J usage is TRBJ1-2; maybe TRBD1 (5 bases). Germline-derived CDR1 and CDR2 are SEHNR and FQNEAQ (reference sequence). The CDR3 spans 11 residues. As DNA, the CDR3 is TGTGCCAGCAGCTCTCAGGGTGTCTCCGCCTTC. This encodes CASSSQGVSAF. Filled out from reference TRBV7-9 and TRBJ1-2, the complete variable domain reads DTGVSQNPRHKITKRGQNVTFRCDPISEHNRLYWYRQTLGQGPEFLTYFQNEAQLEKSRLLSDRFSAERPKGSFSTLEIQRTEQGDSAMYLCASSSQGVSAFGSGTRLTVV.

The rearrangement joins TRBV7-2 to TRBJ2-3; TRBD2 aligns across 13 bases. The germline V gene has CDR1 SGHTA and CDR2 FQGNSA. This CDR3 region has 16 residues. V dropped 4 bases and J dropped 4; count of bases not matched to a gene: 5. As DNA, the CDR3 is TGTGCCAGCAGCTGGAGACTAGCGGGAGGAGCAGATACGCAGTATTTT. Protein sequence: CASSWRLAGGADTQYF.

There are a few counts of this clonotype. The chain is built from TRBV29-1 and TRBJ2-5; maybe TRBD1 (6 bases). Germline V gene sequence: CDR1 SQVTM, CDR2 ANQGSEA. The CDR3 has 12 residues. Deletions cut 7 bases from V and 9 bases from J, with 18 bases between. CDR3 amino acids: CSGFGQKRSQYF. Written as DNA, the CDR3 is TGCAGCGGGTTTGGACAGAAGAGGTCCCAGTACTTC.

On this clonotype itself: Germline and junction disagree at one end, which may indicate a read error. CDR3 sequence (DNA): TGCAGCGGGACGGGAACCTATAATGAGCAGTTCTTC. It encodes CSGTGTYNEQFF. V is TRBV29-1 and J is TRBJ2-1, with a weak D call TRBD2 (5 bases). There are 12 residues in the CDR3. Germline V gene lookup returns CDR1 SQVTM and CDR2 ANQGSEA.

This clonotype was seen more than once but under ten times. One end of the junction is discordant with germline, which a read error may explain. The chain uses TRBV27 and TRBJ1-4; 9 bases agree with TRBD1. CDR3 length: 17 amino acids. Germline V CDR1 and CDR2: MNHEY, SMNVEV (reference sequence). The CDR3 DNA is TGTGCCAGCAGTTATCGACAGGGGGGAGGCACTAGTGAAAAACTGTTTTTT. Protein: CASSYRQGGGTSEKLFF.

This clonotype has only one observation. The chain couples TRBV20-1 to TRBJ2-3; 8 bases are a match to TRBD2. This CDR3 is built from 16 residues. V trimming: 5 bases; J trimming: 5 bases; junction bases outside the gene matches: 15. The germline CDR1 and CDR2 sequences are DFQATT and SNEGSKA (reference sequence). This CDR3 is CSAALRGGTLKDTQYF. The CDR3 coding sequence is TGCAGTGCTGCGCTACGGGGGGGAACCTTGAAAGATACGCAGTATTTT.

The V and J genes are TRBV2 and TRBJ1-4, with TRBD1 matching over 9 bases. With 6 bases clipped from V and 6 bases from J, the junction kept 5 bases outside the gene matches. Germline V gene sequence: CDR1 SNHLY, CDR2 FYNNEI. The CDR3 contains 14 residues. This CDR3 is CASRVDRGDEKLFF. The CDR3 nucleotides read TGTGCCAGCAGGGTGGACAGGGGAGATGAAAAACTGTTTTTT.

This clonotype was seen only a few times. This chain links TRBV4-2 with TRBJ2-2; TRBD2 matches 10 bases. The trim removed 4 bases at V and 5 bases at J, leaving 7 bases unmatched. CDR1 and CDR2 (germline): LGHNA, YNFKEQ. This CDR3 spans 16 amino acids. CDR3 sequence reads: CASSPEGAGGTGELFF. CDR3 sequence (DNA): TGTGCCAGCAGCCCCGAAGGAGCGGGAGGGACCGGGGAGCTGTTTTTT.

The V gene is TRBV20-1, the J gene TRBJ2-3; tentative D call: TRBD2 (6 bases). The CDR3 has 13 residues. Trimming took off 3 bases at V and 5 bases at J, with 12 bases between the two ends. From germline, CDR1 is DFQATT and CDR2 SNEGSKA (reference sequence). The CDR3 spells CSASGGTIDTQYF. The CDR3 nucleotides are TGCAGTGCTAGCGGGGGTACGATAGATACGCAGTATTTT.

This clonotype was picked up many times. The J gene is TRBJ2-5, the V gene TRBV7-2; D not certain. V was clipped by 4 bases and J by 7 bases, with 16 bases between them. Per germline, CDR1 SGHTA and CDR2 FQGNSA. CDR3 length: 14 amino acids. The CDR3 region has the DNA TGTGCCAGCAGCTCTTCAGGAAGCCGGATGACCCAGTACTTC. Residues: CASSSSGSRMTQYF. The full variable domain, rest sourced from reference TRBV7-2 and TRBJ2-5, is GAGVSQSPSNKVTEKGKDVELRCDPISGHTALYWYRQSLGQGLEFLIYFQGNSAPDKSGLPSDRFSAERTGGSVSTLTIQRTQQEDSAVYLCASSSSGSRMTQYFGPGTRLLVL.

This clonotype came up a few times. The CDR3 coding sequence is TGTGCCATCAGTGAGTCGACCCGGCAAGAGACCCAGTACTTC. Translating gives CAISESTRQETQYF. The rearrangement uses TRBV10-3 and TRBJ2-5; D not certain. Looked up from germline, CDR1 is ENHRY and CDR2 is SYGVKD. CDR3 length equals 14 residues. Between the trimmed V and J ends, which lost 0 bases and 2 bases, there was a span of 7 bases.

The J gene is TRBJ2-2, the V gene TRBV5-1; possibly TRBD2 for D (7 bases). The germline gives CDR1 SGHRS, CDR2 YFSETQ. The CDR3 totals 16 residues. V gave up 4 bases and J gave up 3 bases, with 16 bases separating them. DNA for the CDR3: TGCGCCAGCAGCGGCCCTGGGGGGGCGGACACCGGGGAGCTGTTTTTT. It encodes CASSGPGGADTGELFF. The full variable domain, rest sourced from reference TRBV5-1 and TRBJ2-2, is KAGVTQTPRYLIKTRGQQVTLSCSPISGHRSVSWYQQTPGQGLQFLFEYFSETQRNKGNFPGRFSGRQFSNSRSEMNVSTLELGDSALYLCASSGPGGADTGELFFGEGSRLTVL.

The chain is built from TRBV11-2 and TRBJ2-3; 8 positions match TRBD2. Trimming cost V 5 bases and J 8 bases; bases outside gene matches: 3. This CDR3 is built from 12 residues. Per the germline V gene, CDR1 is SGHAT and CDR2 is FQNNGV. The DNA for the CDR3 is TGTGCCAGCAGCGCCCGGGGGGGTACGCAGTATTTT. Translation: CASSARGGTQYF.

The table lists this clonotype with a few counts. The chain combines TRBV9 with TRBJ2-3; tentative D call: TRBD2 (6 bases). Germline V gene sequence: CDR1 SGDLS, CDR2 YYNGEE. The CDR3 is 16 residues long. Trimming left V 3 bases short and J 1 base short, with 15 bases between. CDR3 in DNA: TGTGCCAGCAGCGCCCGAGTTGGAGGGGGCACAGATACGCAGTATTTT. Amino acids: CASSARVGGGTDTQYF.

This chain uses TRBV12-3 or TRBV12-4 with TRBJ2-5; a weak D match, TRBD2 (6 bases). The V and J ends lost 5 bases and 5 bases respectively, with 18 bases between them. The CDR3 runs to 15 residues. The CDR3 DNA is TGTGCCAGCAGTCCCCACGGGGGAAACCGGGAGACCCAGTACTTC. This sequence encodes CASSPHGGNRETQYF.

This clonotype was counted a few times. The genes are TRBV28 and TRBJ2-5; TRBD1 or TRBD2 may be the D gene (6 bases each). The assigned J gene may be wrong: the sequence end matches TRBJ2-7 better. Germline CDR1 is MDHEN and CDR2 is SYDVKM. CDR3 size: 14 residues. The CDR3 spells CASRGRGTLYEQYF. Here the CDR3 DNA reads TGTGCCAGCAGGGGAAGGGGGACTCTCTACGAGCAGTACTTC.

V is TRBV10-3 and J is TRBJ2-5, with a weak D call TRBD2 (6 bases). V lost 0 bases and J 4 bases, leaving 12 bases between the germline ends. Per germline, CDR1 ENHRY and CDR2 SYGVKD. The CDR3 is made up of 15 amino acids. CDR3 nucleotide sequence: TGTGCCATCAGTGAGTCATGGGACTCCCCAGAGACCCAGTACTTC. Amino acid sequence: CAISESWDSPETQYF.